The 20 T cell receptor beta chains listed next were all sequenced from one sample in a study of T cell responses to AZD1222 COVID-19 vaccine. Here immunoSEQ multiplex PCR was the method, and the copy in TCRdb shows in-frame clones only, minus some. The sample consists of about 170,000 clones, 85% to 90% of them appearing once. The sequences come from peripheral blood, collected on day 0 of AZD1222 vaccination. The origin of the receptors is an adult in good health.

The rearrangement links TRBV4-1 to TRBJ2-3, with D possibly being TRBD1 or TRBD2 (5 bases each). The ends were cut back, 1 base at V and 4 bases at J, with 15 bases in the middle. This CDR3 contains 16 residues. Germline CDR1 reads MGHRA; CDR2 reads YSYEKL. CDR3 loop: CASSQGWGIESDTQYF. The CDR3 coding sequence is TGCGCCAGCAGCCAAGGGTGGGGGATTGAGTCAGATACGCAGTATTTT.

The V call is TRBV19, the J call TRBJ1-6; 8 bases align to TRBD1. The CDR3 contains 15 residues. Trimming at V came to 10 bases and at J to 10 bases, leaving 15 bases not matched to a gene. Germline V gene lookup returns CDR1 LNHDA and CDR2 SQIVND (reference sequence). CDR3 sequence (DNA): TGTGCCACCCAACCTTCCGGGACAGGCGTATCACCCCTCCACTTT. Translated: CATQPSGTGVSPLHF.

The chain couples TRBV6-5 to TRBJ2-5; D might be TRBD2 (6 bases). The CDR3 length is 15 residues. Germline-derived CDR1 and CDR2 are MNHEY and SVGAGI. Trimming removed 4 bases from V and 1 base from J, with 13 bases in between. CDR3 residues: CASSSPGRTQETQYF. CDR3 sequence (DNA): TGTGCCAGCAGTTCTCCAGGGAGGACCCAAGAGACCCAGTACTTC.

The genes are TRBV5-1 and TRBJ2-1, with a weak D call TRBD2 (6 bases). The germline V gene has CDR1 SGHRS and CDR2 YFSETQ. This CDR3 spans 12 amino acids. The V and J ends lost 5 bases and 8 bases respectively, with 11 bases between them. The CDR3 sequence is CASSRTIDEQFF. The CDR3 nucleotides are TGCGCCAGCAGTCGGACTATCGATGAGCAGTTCTTC.

In this sample, this clone turned up once. The chain links TRBV14 to TRBJ1-2; D is undetermined. The CDR3 is 16 amino acids. From germline, CDR1 is SGHDN and CDR2 FVKESK. V was cut by 0 bases and J by 5 bases, with 16 bases left in between. The CDR3 sequence: CASSQDFQAPGYGYTF. The CDR3, as DNA: TGTGCCAGCAGCCAAGATTTTCAGGCGCCTGGGTATGGCTACACCTTC.

This clone was picked up one time. CDR3 sequence reads: CASSKRDPSWDNEQFF. DNA of the CDR3: TGTGCCAGCAGCAAACGGGACCCGTCTTGGGACAATGAGCAGTTCTTC. This chain joins TRBV7-2 and TRBJ2-1; either TRBD1 or TRBD2 may supply D (5 bases each). V was cut by 5 bases and J by 5 bases, with 19 bases left in between. This CDR3 has 16 residues. Germline CDR1 and CDR2: SGHTA and FQGNSA. Supplemented by reference TRBV7-2 and TRBJ2-1, the full variable domain reads GAGVSQSPSNKVTEKGKDVELRCDPISGHTALYWYRQSLGQGLEFLIYFQGNSAPDKSGLPSDRFSAERTGGSVSTLTIQRTQQEDSAVYLCASSKRDPSWDNEQFFGPGTRLTVL.

This chain links TRBV27 with TRBJ2-1; TRBD2 agrees at 11 bases. With V trimmed by 7 bases and J by 5 bases, 7 bases remained unmatched. The germline gives CDR1 MNHEY, CDR2 SMNVEV (reference sequence). This CDR3 has 15 amino acids. The CDR3 region is CASIPGTSGDNEQFF. Here the CDR3 DNA reads TGTGCCAGCATCCCCGGGACTAGCGGTGACAATGAGCAGTTCTTC.

The chain links TRBV25-1 to TRBJ1-3; D call uncertain. V dropped 3 bases and J dropped 2 bases, with 11 bases sitting between them. CDR3 length equals 15 residues. The germline V gene has CDR1 MGHDK and CDR2 SYGVNS. CDR3 protein: CASSDAGGAGNTIYF. In DNA, the CDR3 is TGTGCCAGCAGTGACGCAGGCGGGGCTGGAAACACCATATATTTT.

This chain joins TRBV30 and TRBJ1-1, with D possibly TRBD1 on 6 matching bases. Deletions cut 0 bases from V and 10 bases from J, with 12 bases between. Germline V CDR1 and CDR2: GTSNPN, SVGIG (reference sequence). The CDR3 sequence is 12 residues long. CDR3 region: CAWSVTGFSAFF. The CDR3 nucleotides are TGTGCCTGGAGTGTCACAGGGTTTTCAGCTTTCTTT. Based on the CDR3 plus reference TRBV30 and TRBJ1-1, the full variable domain is SQTIHQWPATLVQPVGSPLSLECTVEGTSNPNLYWYRQAAGRGLQLLFYSVGIGQISSEVPQNLSASRPQDRQFILSSKKLLLSDSGFYLCAWSVTGFSAFFGQGTRLTVV.

V gene TRBV27 combines with J gene TRBJ2-7; 7 bases agree with TRBD1. The CDR3 has 15 residues. The J segment lost 5 bases and the V segment lost 4 bases, leaving 11 bases of the junction unmatched. Germline V CDR1 and CDR2: MNHEY, SMNVEV (reference sequence). DNA of the CDR3: TGTGCCAGCAGTTCCGCAGGGGGTTTTGGGGACGAGCAGTACTTC. It encodes CASSSAGGFGDEQYF.

The chain recombines TRBV9 with TRBJ1-2; TRBD1 agrees at 8 bases. V trimming: 0 bases; J trimming: 4 bases; junction bases outside the gene matches: 5. Germline CDR1 reads SGDLS; CDR2 reads YYNGEE. This CDR3 region has 15 residues. The DNA of the CDR3 is TGTGCCAGCAGCGTAGATGGGACAGGCTTCTATGGCTACACCTTC. Residues: CASSVDGTGFYGYTF.

V usage is TRBV23-1 and J usage is TRBJ1-4; D is undetermined. TRBV23-1 qualifies as an ORF whose function is uncertain. V was pared by 0 bases and J by 2 bases, with 4 bases between. The CDR3 consists of 14 residues. The CDR3 loop is CASSQSRTNEKLFF. The CDR3, as DNA: TGCGCCAGCAGTCAATCCCGGACTAATGAAAAACTGTTTTTT.

This clone has a single count. The CDR3 coding sequence is TGTGCCAGCAGCCCGACAGCATACGAGCAGTACTTC. This sequence encodes CASSPTAYEQYF. V gene TRBV11-1 combines with J gene TRBJ2-7, with D perhaps matching TRBD1 (5 bases). Trimming cost V 5 bases and J 4 bases, with 9 bases left between them. Germline CDR1 and CDR2: SGHAT and FQDESV (reference sequence). The CDR3 is 12 amino acids.

The chain recombines TRBV13 with TRBJ1-1; TRBD1 might be the D (6 bases). The germline V and J ends were trimmed by 5 bases and 0 bases, with 10 bases remaining between them. The CDR3 is 14 residues long. Germline V gene sequence: CDR1 PRHDT, CDR2 FYEKMQ (reference sequence). The CDR3 sequence is CASSPGQMNTEAFF. The CDR3 DNA reads as TGTGCCAGCAGCCCAGGACAGATGAACACTGAAGCTTTCTTT.

This chain connects TRBV13 to TRBJ1-2; the match to TRBD1 covers 9 bases. Germline CDR1 PRHDT, CDR2 FYEKMQ (reference sequence). V was pared by 5 bases and J by 5 bases, with 12 bases of the junction left unmatched. CDR3 length equals 16 residues. The chain's CDR3 is CASSPRDREVEYGYTF. In DNA, the CDR3 is TGTGCCAGCAGCCCTCGGGACAGGGAGGTAGAATATGGCTACACCTTC. Filled out from reference TRBV13 and TRBJ1-2, the complete variable domain reads AAGVIQSPRHLIKEKRETATLKCYPIPRHDTVYWYQQGPGQDPQFLISFYEKMQSDKGSIPDRFSAQQFSDYHSELNMSSLELGDSALYFCASSPRDREVEYGYTFGSGTRLTVV.

The gene calls are TRBV5-5 and TRBJ1-1, with 8 bases that match TRBD1. This CDR3 region has 15 residues. Germline loops: CDR1 SGHKS, CDR2 YYEKEE (reference sequence). V was pared by 0 bases and J by 1 base, with 2 bases of the junction left unmatched. CDR3 coding DNA: TGTGCCAGCAGCTTGGGGACAGGGAGGAACACTGAAGCTTTCTTT. Translated: CASSLGTGRNTEAFF.

This clone was seen more than once but under ten times. Here the CDR3 reads CASSFDPYGYTF. The CDR3 bases are TGTGCCAGCAGCTTCGACCCCTATGGCTACACCTTC. The rearrangement joins TRBV7-9 to TRBJ1-2; D unresolved. The V end was cut by 3 bases, the J end by 4 bases, with 6 bases between. Per germline, CDR1 SEHNR and CDR2 FQNEAQ (reference sequence). This CDR3 region has 12 residues.

This sequence joins TRBV6-5 and TRBJ1-2; maybe TRBD1 (5 bases). The germline V gene has CDR1 MNHEY and CDR2 SVGAGI. Deletions cut 7 bases from V and 6 bases from J, with 12 bases between. The CDR3 loop spans 12 amino acids. The CDR3 reads CASNRGADGYTF. The CDR3 DNA is TGTGCCAGCAACCGAGGGGCCGATGGCTACACCTTC.

V is TRBV10-3 and J is TRBJ1-5; D might be TRBD1 (5 bases). The CDR3 is 14 amino acids. Between the trimmed V and J ends, which lost 6 bases and 3 bases, there was a span of 12 bases. Germline V gene data show CDR1 as ENHRY and CDR2 as SYGVKD. The DNA for the CDR3 is TGTGCCATCAGGGGGGAGGCAGCCAATCAGCCCCAGCATTTT. Protein sequence: CAIRGEAANQPQHF.

The chain combines TRBV14 with TRBJ2-1; a weak D match, TRBD1 (5 bases). CDR3 length: 14 residues. The V and J ends lost 5 bases and 7 bases respectively, with 15 bases between them. Germline V gene sequence: CDR1 SGHDN, CDR2 FVKESK. Here the CDR3 DNA reads TGTGCCAGCAGCAGGGGCCCTATCCCAAATGAGCAGTTCTTC. Amino acids: CASSRGPIPNEQFF.